This TCR beta chain emerged from a study of shared clonotypes between healthy human individuals. Clones were sequenced by immunoSEQ multiplex PCR, and TCRdb holds only the in-frame ones, with some missing. The sample records some 580,000 clones, about 98% being singletons. This clone has just one count. CD45RO-negative cells were positively selected for CCR7, leaving out terminally differentiated effector memory CD45RA+ cells. There are 14 residues in the CDR3. Germline V gene lookup returns CDR1 SQVTM and CDR2 ANQGSEA. The V segment lost 6 bases and the J segment 9 bases; nucleotides outside the gene matches: 11.

The chain joins TRBV29-1 to TRBJ1-5, with 10 bases matching TRBD1. The source material was naive CD8+ T cells sorted from blood. The source of this sequence is a man younger than 45 in good health. CDR3 sequence (DNA): TGCAGCGTAGGGGACAGGGGAGGGAGTTGGCCCCAGCATTTT. This translates into CSVGDRGGSWPQHF.